A single sample is the source of the 27 T cell receptor beta chains below, sequenced in a study of CD8 T cells in Susac syndrome. Random hexamers were used to reverse transcribe an amount of about 0.5 to 1 ug RNA. TCRdb processed the immunoSEQ multiplex PCR reads anew with MiXCR; each CDR3 protein has one entry. Found here are 160,000 or so distinct CDR3 sequences, 85% to 95% of them singletons; the top ten hold about 0.21%. Sequencing was performed on CD8+ T cells from PBMCs. These receptors all come from a human donor with multiple sclerosis.

The V and J genes are TRBV29-1 and TRBJ1-1; D is unresolved. Between the trimmed V and J ends, which lost 7 bases and 0 bases, there was a span of 18 bases. This CDR3 region has 15 residues. Per germline, CDR1 SQVTM and CDR2 ANQGSEA. In DNA, the CDR3 is TGCAGCGCCGAGTTGGGCGGGGAATTGAACACTGAAGCTTTCTTT. Translation gives CSAELGGELNTEAFF.

V gene TRBV20-1 combines with J gene TRBJ1-5; D gene unclear. Per the germline V gene, CDR1 is DFQATT and CDR2 is SNEGSKA (reference sequence). V lost 0 bases and J 2 bases, leaving 11 bases between the germline ends. The CDR3 is made up of 15 amino acids. Here the CDR3 reads CSARDGVWGNQPQHF. CDR3 coding DNA: TGCAGTGCTAGAGACGGGGTTTGGGGCAATCAGCCCCAGCATTTT.

The J gene is TRBJ2-1, the V gene TRBV27, with D possibly TRBD1 on 5 matching bases. Deletions cut 3 bases from V and 6 bases from J, with 9 bases between. CDR1 and CDR2 (germline): MNHEY, SMNVEV (reference sequence). CDR3 size: 13 residues. The CDR3: CASSFSGSNEQFF. The CDR3 region has the DNA TGTGCCAGCAGTTTTTCAGGGTCCAATGAGCAGTTCTTC.

This rearrangement joins TRBV19 to TRBJ2-5; D call uncertain. Germline CDR1 is LNHDA and CDR2 is SQIVND (reference sequence). The ends were cut back, 3 bases at V and 4 bases at J, with 6 bases in the middle. The CDR3 is 12 residues long. The CDR3 loop reads CASSIGLETQYF. DNA of the CDR3: TGTGCCAGTAGTATTGGGCTAGAGACCCAGTACTTC.

This clonotype was counted a single time. The rearrangement joins TRBV20-1 to TRBJ1-1; no reliable D call. Trimming took off 6 bases at V and 1 base at J, with 15 bases between the two ends. Per germline, CDR1 DFQATT and CDR2 SNEGSKA (reference sequence). This CDR3 is 14 amino acids long. The CDR3 DNA follows: TGCAGTGCCCCGATGAGGGCCCAGAACACTGAAGCTTTCTTT. It specifies CSAPMRAQNTEAFF.

The CDR3: CASRLTDPLSGANVLTF. Written as DNA, the CDR3 is TGCGCCAGTAGACTGACAGACCCTCTCTCTGGGGCCAACGTCCTGACTTTC. V usage is TRBV5-1 and J usage is TRBJ2-6; D might be TRBD1 (5 bases). The CDR3 is made up of 17 amino acids. CDR1 and CDR2 (germline): SGHRS, YFSETQ. The V end lost 8 bases, the J end lost 0 bases, and 18 bases lay between the germline ends.

The J gene is TRBJ2-5, the V gene TRBV29-1; TRBD2 aligns across 7 bases. Germline V lookup: CDR1 SQVTM, CDR2 ANQGSEA. This CDR3 has 17 amino acids. J gave up 5 bases and V 6 bases, and 21 bases lay outside the gene matches. CDR3 protein: CSVVGGQAGRAGETQYF. CDR3 nucleotide sequence: TGCAGCGTCGTTGGCGGGCAAGCGGGACGGGCGGGGGAGACCCAGTACTTC.

This chain uses TRBV6-5 with TRBJ1-6; perhaps TRBD1 as D (6 bases). V gave up 7 bases and J gave up 6 bases, with 16 bases separating them. The CDR3 has 15 amino acids. The germline V gene encodes CDR1 MNHEY and CDR2 SVGAGI. The CDR3 sequence: CASTQQGNGNSPLHF. CDR3 DNA: TGTGCCAGCACCCAACAGGGTAATGGTAATTCACCCCTCCACTTT.

About this clonotype itself: This CDR3 fails to terminate in the conserved phenylalanine or tryptophan, so it likely reflects a read error. V is TRBV27 and J is TRBJ1-5; D not resolved. In germline, CDR1 is MNHEY, CDR2 SMNVEV (reference sequence). With 8 bases removed from V and 6 bases from J, the gap between germline ends came to 11 bases. CDR3 length: 12 amino acids. Written as DNA, the CDR3 is TGTGCCAGCTCCCGAGGTAGTCAGCCCCAGCATCTT. This encodes CASSRGSQPQHL.

The count of this clonotype is one. This chain joins TRBV29-1 and TRBJ1-1; possible D gene TRBD1, 6 bases. CDR1 is SQVTM, CDR2 ANQGSEA, per germline. This CDR3 spans 12 amino acids. The CDR3, as DNA: TGCACCTGTAACAGGGAAAACACTGAAGCTTTCTTT. It is translated as CTCNRENTEAFF.

The chain joins TRBV27 to TRBJ2-3; D unclear. V lost 7 bases to trimming and J lost 2 bases, with 22 bases between them. This CDR3 comprises 17 residues. Germline lookup yields CDR1 MNHEY and CDR2 SMNVEV (reference sequence). The CDR3 protein is CASIPSMGDSITDTQYF. The CDR3 DNA reads TGTGCCAGCATCCCCTCCATGGGCGATAGCATCACAGATACGCAGTATTTT.

J is TRBJ2-7 and V is TRBV3-1; no clear D gene. Germline CDR1 is LGHDT and CDR2 is YNNKEL (reference sequence). Trimming took 0 bases from V and 2 from J, leaving 5 bases between them. The CDR3 contains 13 residues. CDR3 region: CASSQDPAYEQYF. In DNA, the CDR3 is TGTGCCAGCAGCCAAGACCCGGCCTACGAGCAGTACTTC.

The chain is built from TRBV27 and TRBJ1-2; D gene unclear. V lost 3 bases and J 4 bases, leaving 9 bases between the germline ends. CDR1 and CDR2 from the germline V gene are MNHEY and SMNVEV (reference sequence). The CDR3 loop spans 13 amino acids. Here the CDR3 reads CASSFSPTYGYTF. In nucleotides, the CDR3 is TGTGCCAGCAGTTTTAGCCCGACCTATGGCTACACCTTC.

This chain links TRBV27 with TRBJ1-1; no clear D. The CDR3 sequence is 13 residues long. Germline V CDR1 and CDR2: MNHEY, SMNVEV (reference sequence). The V end lost 4 bases, the J end lost 0 bases, and 6 bases lay between the germline ends. This chain's CDR3 is CASSYLLNTEAFF. CDR3 sequence (DNA): TGTGCCAGCAGTTATCTGTTGAACACTGAAGCTTTCTTT.

The V and J genes are TRBV27 and TRBJ2-1; 7 bases align to TRBD2. The germline V gene encodes CDR1 MNHEY and CDR2 SMNVEV (reference sequence). The V segment lost 5 bases and the J segment 6 bases; nucleotides outside the gene matches: 7. This CDR3 comprises 14 residues. The CDR3 nucleotides read TGTGCCAGCAGTCCAGAGCCGGGAGGCAATGAGCAGTTCTTC. Protein product: CASSPEPGGNEQFF.

Here the CDR3 reads CASRSPDSYDYEQYF. Here the CDR3 DNA reads TGTGCCAGCAGATCCCCGGACAGCTATGACTACGAGCAGTACTTC. The rearrangement uses TRBV28 and TRBJ2-7, with a tentative D call TRBD1 (6 bases). Per the germline V gene, CDR1 is MDHEN and CDR2 is SYDVKM. Trimming left V 6 bases short and J 3 bases short, with 18 bases between. CDR3 length: 15 amino acids.

The rearrangement uses TRBV7-9 and TRBJ2-7; 7 bases match TRBD1. V lost 5 bases and J lost 3; bases outside the gene matches: 13. Germline V lookup: CDR1 SEHNR, CDR2 FQNEAQ (reference sequence). This CDR3 region has 16 residues. The CDR3 loop reads CASSPRQGPDLYEQYF. For the CDR3, the DNA is TGTGCCAGCAGCCCGCGACAGGGTCCCGACCTCTACGAGCAGTACTTC.

The CDR3 here is CASSRLAGEQETQYF. The CDR3 nucleotides read TGTGCCAGCAGTCGACTAGCGGGGGAACAAGAGACCCAGTACTTC. This chain links TRBV6-4 with TRBJ2-5; 12 nucleotides match TRBD2. The V segment lost 5 bases and the J segment 2 bases; nucleotides outside the gene matches: 3. Germline V lookup: CDR1 MRHNA, CDR2 SNTAGT. The CDR3 covers 15 residues.

The J gene is TRBJ1-2, the V gene TRBV4-3; possibly TRBD1 for D (6 bases). This CDR3 is 13 amino acids long. CDR1 is LGHNA and CDR2 is YSLEER in the germline V gene. Trimming pared 5 bases from V and 7 bases from J, leaving 14 bases between. As DNA, the CDR3 is TGCGCCAGCAGCGCAGCAGGGGAGGTTGGCTACACCTTC. It is translated as CASSAAGEVGYTF.

The chain combines TRBV6-2 or TRBV6-3 with TRBJ2-7, with a possible D match to TRBD2 (5 bases). The V gene lost 2 bases and the J gene lost 2 bases, with 10 bases spanning the gap. CDR3 length: 14 residues. Germline CDR1 MNHEY, CDR2 SVGEGT. CDR3 coding DNA: TGTGCCAGCAGTTACGTTCCGGGGACCTACGAGCAGTACTTC. Translation: CASSYVPGTYEQYF.

J is TRBJ2-3 and V is TRBV7-8, with 7 bases aligning to TRBD1. CDR1 and CDR2 (germline): SGHVS, FQNEAQ. The J segment lost 2 bases and the V segment lost 5 bases, leaving 10 bases of the junction unmatched. The CDR3 is made up of 16 amino acids. CDR3 sequence (DNA): TGTGCCAGCAGCCCCCGGCCGGGACAGAACACAGATACGCAGTATTTT. The encoded protein is CASSPRPGQNTDTQYF.

This clonotype came up once. The rearrangement joins TRBV20-1 to TRBJ1-1; a possible D gene is TRBD1 (5 bases). The CDR3 length is 11 residues. Germline values: CDR1 DFQATT, CDR2 SNEGSKA (reference sequence). V shed 1 base and J shed 6 bases, with 6 bases lying between them. CDR3 residues: CSARVGAEAFF. The CDR3 nucleotides read TGCAGTGCTAGAGTGGGGGCTGAAGCTTTCTTT.

J is TRBJ1-6 and V is TRBV3-1; D unresolved. Deletions cut 1 base from V and 7 bases from J, with 14 bases between. This CDR3 has 16 residues. Germline V lookup: CDR1 LGHDT, CDR2 YNNKEL (reference sequence). Here the CDR3 reads CASSQARTAGNSPLHF. Written as DNA, the CDR3 is TGTGCCAGCAGCCAAGCTAGGACTGCCGGGAATTCACCCCTCCACTTT.

This chain uses TRBV14 with TRBJ2-7, with D possibly matching TRBD2 (5 bases). V was cut by 4 bases and J by 4 bases, with 8 bases left in between. The length of the CDR3 is 12 residues. Germline V gene data show CDR1 as SGHDN and CDR2 as FVKESK. The CDR3 DNA is TGTGCCAGCAGCCGGGAGTTTTACGAGCAGTACTTC. Its translation is CASSREFYEQYF.

The count of this clonotype is one. The genes are TRBV20-1 and TRBJ1-6; no reliable D call. The germline V and J ends were trimmed by 2 bases and 7 bases, with 6 bases remaining between them. The germline V gene has CDR1 DFQATT and CDR2 SNEGSKA (reference sequence). CDR3 size: 12 residues. This chain's CDR3 is CSARQENSPLHF. In DNA form, the CDR3 reads TGCAGTGCTAGACAGGAAAATTCACCCCTCCACTTT.

CDR3 DNA sequence: TGCAGCGCTAGGGGGGACACCATGAACACTGAAGCTTTCTTT. Translation gives CSARGDTMNTEAFF. The chain links TRBV29-1 to TRBJ1-1, with D possibly TRBD1 on 6 matching bases. Per germline, CDR1 SQVTM and CDR2 ANQGSEA. V lost 7 bases, J lost 0 bases, and 15 bases lay in between. This CDR3 has 14 residues.

The V call is TRBV7-2, the J call TRBJ2-7; the match to TRBD2 covers 12 bases. V shed 1 base, J shed 6 bases, and the junction held 4 bases outside the gene matches. The germline V gene encodes CDR1 SGHTA and CDR2 FQGNSA. CDR3 size: 15 residues. The CDR3 region has the DNA TGTGCCAGCAGCTTAGTGACTAGCGGGGGTAGCGAGCAGTACTTC. It codes for CASSLVTSGGSEQYF. Drawing the rest from reference TRBV7-2 and TRBJ2-7, the complete variable domain is GAGVSQSPSNKVTEKGKDVELRCDPISGHTALYWYRQSLGQGLEFLIYFQGNSAPDKSGLPSDRFSAERTGGSVSTLTIQRTQQEDSAVYLCASSLVTSGGSEQYFGPGTRLTVT.